This T cell receptor (beta chain) was recovered during a study of patients and donors after allogeneic stem cell transplantation. MiXCR, applied by TCRdb to the RT-PCR reads, yields one record per CDR3 protein. This sample has some 960,000 distinct CDR3 sequences, with more than 15% found just once. J lost 5 bases, V lost 3 bases, and 7 bases had no gene match. This CDR3 contains 15 residues. The germline CDR1 and CDR2 sequences are SGDLS and YYNGEE. The table lists this clonotype with a few counts. The sample taken for sequencing was blood, either unsorted or a sorted T cell fraction (not recorded which). The chain recombines TRBV9 with TRBJ1-4; 7 bases agree with TRBD1. The sequence was obtained from a human donor who was either an allogeneic HSCT recipient or a stem cell or donor lymphocyte infusion donor (not recorded which). It is not recorded whose cells these are; they may come from a transplant donor. The CDR3, as DNA: TGTGCCAGCAGCGGGACAGGCGCGGGCAATGAAAAACTGTTTTTT. Translated, it gives CASSGTGAGNEKLFF. Filled out from reference TRBV9 and TRBJ1-4, the complete variable domain reads DSGVTQTPKHLITATGQRVTLRCSPRSGDLSVYWYQQSLDQGLQFLIQYYNGEERAKGNILERFSAQQFPDLHSELNLSSLELGDSALYFCASSGTGAGNEKLFFGSGTQLSVL.